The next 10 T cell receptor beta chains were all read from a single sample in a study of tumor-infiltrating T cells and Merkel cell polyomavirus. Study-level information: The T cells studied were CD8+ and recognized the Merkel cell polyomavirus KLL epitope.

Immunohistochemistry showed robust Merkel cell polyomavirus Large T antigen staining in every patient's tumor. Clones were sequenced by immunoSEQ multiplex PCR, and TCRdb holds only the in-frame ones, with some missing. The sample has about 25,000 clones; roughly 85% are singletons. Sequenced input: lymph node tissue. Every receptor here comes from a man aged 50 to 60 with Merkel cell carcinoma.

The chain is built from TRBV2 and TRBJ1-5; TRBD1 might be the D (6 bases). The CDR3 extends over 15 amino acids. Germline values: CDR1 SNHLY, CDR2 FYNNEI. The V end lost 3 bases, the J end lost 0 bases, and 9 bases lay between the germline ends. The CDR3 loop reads CASSDRGLSNQPQHF. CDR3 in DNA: TGTGCCAGCAGTGACAGGGGCCTTAGCAATCAGCCCCAGCATTTT.

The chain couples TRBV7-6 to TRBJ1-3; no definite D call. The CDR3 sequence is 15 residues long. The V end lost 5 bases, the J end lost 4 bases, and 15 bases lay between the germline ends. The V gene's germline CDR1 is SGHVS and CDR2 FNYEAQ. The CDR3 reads CASSPRGSPGNTIYF. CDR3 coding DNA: TGTGCCAGCAGCCCGCGGGGATCCCCGGGAAACACCATATATTTT.

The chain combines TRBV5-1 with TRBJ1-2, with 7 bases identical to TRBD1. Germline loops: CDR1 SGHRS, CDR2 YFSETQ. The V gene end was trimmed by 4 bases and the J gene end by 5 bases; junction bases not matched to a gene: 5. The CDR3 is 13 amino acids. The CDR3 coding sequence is TGCGCCAGCAGCCAGGGGGTAAGGTATGGCTACACCTTC. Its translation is CASSQGVRYGYTF.

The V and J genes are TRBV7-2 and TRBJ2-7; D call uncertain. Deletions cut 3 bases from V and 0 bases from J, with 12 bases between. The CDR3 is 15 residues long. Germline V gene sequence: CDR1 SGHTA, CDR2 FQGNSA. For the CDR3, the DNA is TGTGCCAGCAGCTTGTGGGCAGCAAGCTCCTACGAGCAGTACTTC. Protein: CASSLWAASSYEQYF.

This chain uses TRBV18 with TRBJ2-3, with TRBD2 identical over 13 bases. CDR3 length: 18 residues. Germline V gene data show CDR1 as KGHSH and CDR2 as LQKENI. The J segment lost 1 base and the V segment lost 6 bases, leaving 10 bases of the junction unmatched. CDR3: CASSPGLAGSVGTDTQYF. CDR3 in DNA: TGTGCCAGCTCCCCGGGACTAGCGGGATCGGTGGGCACAGATACGCAGTATTTT.

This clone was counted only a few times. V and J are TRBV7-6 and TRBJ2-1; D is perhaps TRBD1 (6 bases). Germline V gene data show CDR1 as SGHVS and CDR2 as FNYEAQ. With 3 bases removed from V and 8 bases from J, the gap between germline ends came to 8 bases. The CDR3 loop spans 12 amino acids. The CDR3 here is CASSLTGDEQFF. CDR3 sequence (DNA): TGTGCCAGCAGCTTGACAGGTGATGAGCAGTTCTTC.

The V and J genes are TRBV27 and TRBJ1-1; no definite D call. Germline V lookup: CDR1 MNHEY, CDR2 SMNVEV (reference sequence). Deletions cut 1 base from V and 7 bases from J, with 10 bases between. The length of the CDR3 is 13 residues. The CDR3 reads CASSLYSGIEAFF. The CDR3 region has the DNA TGTGCCAGCAGTTTATACTCCGGGATTGAAGCTTTCTTT.

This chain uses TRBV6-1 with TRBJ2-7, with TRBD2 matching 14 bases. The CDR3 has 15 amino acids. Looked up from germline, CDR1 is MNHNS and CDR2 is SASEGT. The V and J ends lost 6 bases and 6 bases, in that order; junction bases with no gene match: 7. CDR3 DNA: TGTGCCAGCAGGAAGGGACTAGCGGGAGTTCCCGAGCAGTACTTC. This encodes CASRKGLAGVPEQYF.

The CDR3 sequence: CASSTTGVWDSPLHF. Here the CDR3 DNA reads TGTGCCAGTAGTACGACAGGGGTTTGGGATTCACCCCTCCACTTT. The chain has TRBV19 and TRBJ1-6, with 8 bases lining up with TRBD1. V was pared by 4 bases and J by 8 bases, with 7 bases of the junction left unmatched. Germline V gives CDR1 LNHDA, CDR2 SQIVND (reference sequence). The CDR3 loop spans 15 amino acids.

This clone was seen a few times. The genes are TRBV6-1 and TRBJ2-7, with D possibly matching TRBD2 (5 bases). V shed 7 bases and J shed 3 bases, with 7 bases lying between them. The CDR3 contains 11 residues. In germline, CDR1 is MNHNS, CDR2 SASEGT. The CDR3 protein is CASTGSYEQYF. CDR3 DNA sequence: TGTGCCAGCACGGGGAGCTACGAGCAGTACTTC.